These T cell receptor beta chains were read from a single sample in a study of blood T cells in healthy people across ages. TCRdb called the 5' RACE reads again in MiXCR, with one record for every CDR3 protein. Of 700,000 or so distinct CDR3 sequences in the sample, roughly 41% are singletons; the top ten hold 25% to 35%. Sequencing input: blood. These receptors originate from a man of 80 years or more in good health. Both conserved end residues are part of each CDR3. Fields, in order: V gene, J gene, clone size, D gene, CDR3 protein, CDR3 DNA. D genes are given only for firm matches. Rows may omit the clone size; those that give it use once, few, many or a size class.

TRBV20-1	TRBJ2-5	.	.	CSARDGRAPTQETQYF	TGCAGTGCTAGAGATGGACGGGCCCCGACACAAGAGACCCAGTACTTC
TRBV29-1	TRBJ1-3	.	.	CSVLVGNTIYF	TGCAGCGTTTTGGTAGGAAACACCATATATTTT
TRBV5-1	TRBJ2-7	few	.	CASSLGSNTYEQYF	TGCGCCAGCAGCTTGGGGTCAAACACCTACGAGCAGTACTTC
TRBV7-2	TRBJ2-1	.	.	CASPHNNEQFF	TGTGCCAGCCCACATAACAATGAGCAGTTCTTC
TRBV6-5	TRBJ1-5	many	TRBD1	CASRVGQGIWYPQHF	TGTGCCAGCAGGGTGGGACAGGGCATTTGGTACCCCCAGCATTTT
TRBV5-1	TRBJ2-3	few	TRBD1	CASSLVGDRDSTDTQYF	TGCGCCAGCAGCTTGGTAGGAGACAGGGATAGCACAGATACGCAGTATTTT
TRBV28	TRBJ2-4	once	.	CASSAPPANIQYF	TGTGCCAGCAGTGCCCCTCCAGCAAACATTCAGTACTTC
TRBV28	TRBJ1-6	.	.	CASALNSPLHF	TGTGCCAGCGCTTTGAATTCACCCCTCCACTTT
TRBV5-6	TRBJ2-7	.	.	CASSPFAGSSYNEQYF	TGTGCCAGCAGCCCCTTTGCGGGAAGCTCCTACAATGAGCAGTACTTC
TRBV6-5	TRBJ2-1	once	.	CDSSYSGSDEQFF	TGTGACAGCAGTTACTCGGGCTCCGATGAGCAGTTCTTC
TRBV5-1	TRBJ2-3	.	.	CASSLTVLGGTQYF	TGCGCCAGCAGCTTGACAGTCTTGGGGGGTACGCAGTATTTT
TRBV20-1	TRBJ1-1	few	.	CSAAVTGFNTEAFF	TGCAGTGCTGCTGTCACAGGGTTTAACACTGAAGCTTTCTTT
TRBV20-1	TRBJ2-6	many	.	CSASASTGINVLTF	TGCAGTGCTAGCGCTTCTACGGGAATTAACGTCCTGACTTTC
TRBV2	TRBJ2-7	.	.	CASTVLARGEQYF	TGTGCCAGCACGGTTTTAGCGAGGGGTGAGCAGTACTTC
TRBV29-1	TRBJ1-5	.	.	CSVGSQQNQPQHF	TGCAGCGTTGGTTCACAGCAAAATCAGCCCCAGCATTTT
TRBV6-5	TRBJ2-1	many	TRBD1	CASSYEGTGFMNEQFF	TGTGCCAGCAGCTACGAGGGGACAGGGTTTATGAATGAGCAGTTCTTC
TRBV6-1	TRBJ2-1	few	TRBD1	CASSDDRVSTNNEQFF	TGTGCCAGCAGTGATGACAGGGTATCCACTAACAATGAGCAGTTCTTC
TRBV7-2	TRBJ2-3	many	.	CASSRRGPSDTQYF	TGTGCCAGCAGTCGCAGGGGCCCCTCGGATACGCAGTATTTT
TRBV24-1	TRBJ2-3	.	.	CATSDFRWAGRDTQYF	TGTGCCACCAGTGACTTCCGCTGGGCAGGACGAGATACGCAGTATTTT
TRBV6-4	TRBJ1-2	.	.	CASSEEATGGYGYTF	TGTGCCAGCAGTGAAGAGGCGACGGGCGGCTATGGCTACACCTTC
TRBV28	TRBJ1-1	.	.	CASSVAGGQNTEAFF	TGTGCCAGCAGTGTAGCGGGTGGGCAGAACACTGAAGCTTTCTTT
TRBV7-2	TRBJ2-7	many	TRBD1	CASSSTGTSYEQYF	TGTGCCAGCAGCTCGACAGGGACCTCCTACGAGCAGTACTTC
TRBV29-1	TRBJ2-1	many	TRBD1	CSVERQGVGNEQFF	TGCAGCGTTGAACGTCAGGGGGTGGGCAATGAGCAGTTCTTC
TRBV6-5	TRBJ2-4	.	TRBD1	CACRSGTVYELYF	TGTGCCTGCAGATCCGGGACAGTCTACGAGCTGTACTTC
TRBV5-1	TRBJ2-7	.	TRBD1	CASSRRQGVDEQYF	TGCGCCAGCAGCCGTCGACAGGGGGTCGACGAGCAGTACTTC
TRBV7-6	TRBJ2-7	.	.	CASSLQGGGLYEQYF	TGTGCCAGCAGCTTACAGGGGGGTGGTCTGTACGAGCAGTACTTC